One sample yielded the 24 T cell receptor beta chains listed below, sequenced in a study of OX40 agonist ivuxolimab in advanced cancers. Clones were read by immunoSEQ multiplex PCR, and TCRdb kept only the in-frame ones, dropping some. The sample has some 100,000 clones, roughly 94% seen once; the top ten hold roughly 2.8%. Sample: CD4+ or CD8+ T cells sorted from blood, taken in a trial of the OX40 agonist ivuxolimab. The receptors were gathered from an adult with an advanced solid tumor such as melanoma, head and neck, liver or kidney cancer.

This chain uses TRBV11-2 with TRBJ1-1; TRBD1 matches at 9 bases. With 5 bases clipped from V and 5 bases from J, the junction kept 6 bases outside the gene matches. Germline-derived CDR1 and CDR2 are SGHAT and FQNNGV. This CDR3 region has 14 residues. The CDR3: CASSLQGAQTEAFF. The CDR3 nucleotides read TGTGCCAGCAGCCTACAGGGGGCGCAGACTGAAGCTTTCTTT.

This chain links TRBV6-1 with TRBJ2-2; D not resolved. Germline V gene sequence: CDR1 MNHNS, CDR2 SASEGT. This CDR3 has 9 residues. In DNA form, the CDR3 reads TGTCCTCCCCCCGGGGAGCTGTTTTTT. Its protein is CPPPGELFF.

V gene TRBV6-1 combines with J gene TRBJ1-5; D gene unclear. CDR3 size: 14 residues. V was shortened by 7 bases and J by 0 bases, with 10 bases between the two germline ends. The germline V gene encodes CDR1 MNHNS and CDR2 SASEGT. CDR3 DNA sequence: TGTGCCAGCAAGGAATTTTATAGCAATCAGCCCCAGCATTTT. Protein: CASKEFYSNQPQHF.

The V call is TRBV18, the J call TRBJ1-2, with 9 bases identical to TRBD1. With 6 bases clipped from V and 14 bases from J, the junction kept 16 bases outside the gene matches. The germline V gene has CDR1 KGHSH and CDR2 LQKENI. The length of the CDR3 is 14 residues. The CDR3 DNA follows: TGTGCCAGCTCGCTGGACAGGGGATTCAGGTTGTATACCTTC. It translates to CASSLDRGFRLYTF.

This chain joins TRBV6-6 and TRBJ2-6; D uncertain. Between the trimmed V and J ends, which lost 5 bases and 4 bases, there was a span of 15 bases. The CDR3 spans 16 residues. Germline V gives CDR1 MNHNY, CDR2 SVGAGI (reference sequence). CDR3 region: CASSPYVANGANVLTF. DNA for the CDR3: TGTGCCAGCAGTCCCTACGTGGCCAACGGGGCCAACGTCCTGACTTTC.

The chain carries TRBV29-1 and TRBJ2-5; a possible D gene is TRBD1 (6 bases). The CDR3 extends over 12 amino acids. Trimming removed 8 bases from V and 5 bases from J, with 15 bases in between. CDR1 and CDR2 (germline): SQVTM, ANQGSEA. CDR3 residues: CSQGNLGETQYF. CDR3 sequence (DNA): TGCAGCCAGGGGAACCTGGGGGAGACCCAGTACTTC. The entire variable domain, with the rest obtained from reference TRBV29-1 and TRBJ2-5, is as follows: SAVISQKPSRDICQRGTSLTIQCQVDSQVTMMFWYRQQPGQSLTLIATANQGSEATYESGFVIDKFPISRPNLTFSTLTVSNMSPEDSSIYLCSQGNLGETQYFGPGTRLLVL.

The V call is TRBV7-2, the J call TRBJ2-7; weak D call: TRBD1 (6 bases). The CDR3 contains 14 residues. V was cut by 2 bases and J by 7 bases, with 15 bases left in between. Germline loops: CDR1 SGHTA, CDR2 FQGNSA. CDR3 sequence: CASSLFLGAEEQYF. CDR3 nucleotide sequence: TGTGCCAGCAGCTTATTTCTGGGGGCGGAAGAGCAGTACTTC.

This clone has a handful of counts. This chain links TRBV29-1 with TRBJ2-7; TRBD1 is a possible D gene (5 bases). CDR1 SQVTM and CDR2 ANQGSEA come from the germline V gene. The CDR3 has 13 residues. Between the trimmed V and J ends, which lost 4 bases and 3 bases, there was a span of 13 bases. CDR3 nucleotide sequence: TGCAGCGTTGTGTGGGGCCAGGGCTACGAGCAGTACTTC. Encoded protein: CSVVWGQGYEQYF.

The gene calls are TRBV7-8 and TRBJ2-7; D is uncertain. This CDR3 region has 14 residues. Trimming removed 1 base at V and 0 bases at J, with 7 bases between. Germline loops: CDR1 SGHVS, CDR2 FQNEAQ. This chain's CDR3 is CASSLGFSSYEQYF. As DNA, the CDR3 is TGTGCCAGCAGCTTAGGGTTCAGCTCCTACGAGCAGTACTTC.

The V gene is TRBV10-2, the J gene TRBJ2-5; D is unclear. The DNA end is more similar to TRBJ2-7, so the J call may be wrong. The CDR3 sequence is 11 residues long. The germline gives CDR1 WSHSY, CDR2 SAAADI. The CDR3 region has the DNA TGCGCCAGCAGTGAGTTGTACGAGCAGTACTTC. Its protein is CASSELYEQYF.

This chain uses TRBV30 with TRBJ2-7, with TRBD1 matching over 8 bases. The CDR3 covers 13 residues. Losses at the gene ends were 5 bases for V and 5 bases for J; bases not matched to a gene: 8. Germline assignment: CDR1 GTSNPN and CDR2 SVGIG (reference sequence). The CDR3 region is CAWSTGAGNEQYF. CDR3 bases: TGTGCCTGGTCGACAGGGGCGGGGAACGAGCAGTACTTC.

The genes are TRBV27 and TRBJ2-1; a weak D match, TRBD1 (6 bases). This CDR3 has 11 residues. V lost 7 bases and J 8 bases, leaving 9 bases between the germline ends. Germline V lookup: CDR1 MNHEY, CDR2 SMNVEV (reference sequence). The DNA of the CDR3 is TGTGCCAGCAAACGACAGGATGAGCAGTTCTTC. Protein product: CASKRQDEQFF.

This clone was counted only a few times. This rearrangement joins TRBV7-6 to TRBJ2-7; D remains ambiguous. This CDR3 is built from 13 residues. The germline CDR1 and CDR2 sequences are SGHVS and FNYEAQ. V lost 0 bases and J 0 bases, leaving 3 bases between the germline ends. The CDR3 loop is CASSLATSYEQYF. In nucleotides, the CDR3 is TGTGCCAGCAGCTTAGCAACCTCCTACGAGCAGTACTTC.

The chain carries TRBV7-9 and TRBJ2-2, with 13 bases lining up with TRBD2. This CDR3 is built from 17 residues. The J segment lost 2 bases and the V segment lost 3 bases, leaving 3 bases of the junction unmatched. Germline V gene data show CDR1 as SEHNR and CDR2 as FQNEAQ (reference sequence). In DNA, the CDR3 is TGTGCCAGCAGCTTGGGACTAGCGGGACTTAACACCGGGGAGCTGTTTTTT. Translated, it gives CASSLGLAGLNTGELFF. Drawing the rest from reference TRBV7-9 and TRBJ2-2, the complete variable domain is DTGVSQNPRHKITKRGQNVTFRCDPISEHNRLYWYRQTLGQGPEFLTYFQNEAQLEKSRLLSDRFSAERPKGSFSTLEIQRTEQGDSAMYLCASSLGLAGLNTGELFFGEGSRLTVL.

This clone was recorded only once. The V gene is TRBV10-3, the J gene TRBJ2-1; tentatively, D is TRBD2 (6 bases). Trimming shortened V by 3 bases and J by 7 bases, and 16 bases separated the two germline ends. Germline V lookup: CDR1 ENHRY, CDR2 SYGVKD. The CDR3 runs to 15 residues. CDR3 in DNA: TGTGCCATCAGTGAACCGGGACTGGGTTTGAATGAGCAGTTCTTC. Translation: CAISEPGLGLNEQFF.

J is TRBJ2-1 and V is TRBV5-4; tentative D call: TRBD1 (6 bases). The germline V gene encodes CDR1 SGHNT and CDR2 YYREEE (reference sequence). The CDR3 is 14 amino acids. Trimming removed 0 bases from V and 12 bases from J, with 16 bases in between. The CDR3 spells CASSLGSQGIVQFF. CDR3 DNA sequence: TGTGCCAGCAGCTTGGGATCACAGGGAATCGTGCAGTTCTTC.

V and J are TRBV9 and TRBJ2-7; D is ambiguous. V dropped 3 bases and J dropped 1 base, with 11 bases sitting between them. The CDR3 covers 14 residues. The V gene's germline CDR1 is SGDLS and CDR2 YYNGEE. The CDR3 sequence: CASSEDWASYEQYF. CDR3 coding DNA: TGTGCCAGCAGCGAAGACTGGGCATCCTACGAGCAGTACTTC. The variable domain in full, with the rest retrieved from reference TRBV9 and TRBJ2-7, is DSGVTQTPKHLITATGQRVTLRCSPRSGDLSVYWYQQSLDQGLQFLIQYYNGEERAKGNILERFSAQQFPDLHSELNLSSLELGDSALYFCASSEDWASYEQYFGPGTRLTVT.

The chain recombines TRBV11-2 with TRBJ2-3; 8 bases agree with TRBD2. This CDR3 is 12 amino acids long. The germline V gene has CDR1 SGHAT and CDR2 FQNNGV. With V trimmed by 6 bases and J by 6 bases, 2 bases remained unmatched. The CDR3 here is CASRSGSDTQYF. Here the CDR3 DNA reads TGTGCCAGCAGAAGCGGGAGTGATACGCAGTATTTT.

The chain recombines TRBV27 with TRBJ1-6; D is unclear. This CDR3 comprises 12 residues. The germline CDR1 and CDR2 sequences are MNHEY and SMNVEV (reference sequence). Trimming cost V 2 bases and J 9 bases, with 5 bases left between them. Here the CDR3 reads CASSLIGSPLHF. The CDR3 bases are TGTGCCAGCAGTTTAATCGGTTCACCCCTCCACTTT.

The sample holds one count of this clone. The rearrangement uses TRBV7-8 and TRBJ2-2, with 14 nucleotides matching TRBD2. CDR1 is SGHVS and CDR2 is FQNEAQ in the germline V gene. V shed 5 bases, J shed 2 bases, and the junction held 4 bases outside the gene matches. This CDR3 has 17 residues. The CDR3, as DNA: TGTGCCAGCAGCCAGGGACTAGCGGGAGTTAACACCGGGGAGCTGTTTTTT. Translating it yields CASSQGLAGVNTGELFF.

V is TRBV7-2 and J is TRBJ2-5, with D perhaps matching TRBD2 (6 bases). There are 15 residues in the CDR3. V lost 1 base and J 5 bases, leaving 14 bases between the germline ends. The germline V gene encodes CDR1 SGHTA and CDR2 FQGNSA. CDR3: CASSLGVAVGETQYF. CDR3 nucleotide sequence: TGTGCCAGCAGCTTAGGGGTAGCGGTGGGGGAGACCCAGTACTTC.

Turning to this clone: The same CDR3 arises from other DNA sequences in this sample as well. The V call is TRBV7-2, the J call TRBJ2-5; D is possibly TRBD2 (7 bases). Germline V gives CDR1 SGHTA, CDR2 FQGNSA. The CDR3 loop spans 15 amino acids. Trimming stripped 1 base from V and 0 bases from J, with 9 bases between. In nucleotides, the CDR3 is TGTGCCAGCAGCTTAGGCGGGGGCTACCAAGAGACCCAGTACTTC. Its protein is CASSLGGGYQETQYF.

The rearrangement links TRBV2 to TRBJ2-7, with TRBD2 identical over 8 bases. Germline loops: CDR1 SNHLY, CDR2 FYNNEI. Germline trimming cut 0 bases from V and 4 bases from J; bases unmatched to any gene: 20. There are 20 residues in the CDR3. CDR3 amino acids: CASSEADGEPPGTSPYEQYF. CDR3 nucleotide sequence: TGTGCCAGCAGTGAAGCGGACGGAGAGCCCCCCGGGACTAGTCCTTACGAGCAGTACTTC.

The chain carries TRBV5-6 and TRBJ1-4; 11 bases match TRBD1. Germline trimming cut 2 bases from V and 8 bases from J; bases unmatched to any gene: 2. The length of the CDR3 is 14 residues. Germline CDR1 SGHDT, CDR2 YYEEEE. CDR3 coding DNA: TGTGCCAGCAGCTTCGGGACAGGGGGGGAAAAACTGTTTTTT. Amino acids: CASSFGTGGEKLFF.